This paragraph covers one TCR beta chain sequence. Antigen specificity is unknown. Germline V lookup: CDR1 MNHEY, CDR2 SVGAGI. Trimming stripped 6 bases from V and 3 bases from J, with 18 bases between. The CDR3 has 15 residues. This entry belongs to a study of graft-versus-host responses after intestinal transplantation. Overall study context: All recipients were transplanted with multivisceral, liver-intestinal, or isolated intestinal grafts. Induction using anti-thymocyte globulin, followed by tacrolimus and steroids for approximately 3 years, was given to all recipients.

This table comes from immunoSEQ multiplex PCR, and its TCRdb copy is limited to in-frame clones, with some not included. In the table there are roughly 85,000 clones, 75% to 95% of which are singletons. Study conclusions and caveats: Among circulating GvH clones, peak levels were associated with early post-transplant declines in HvG clones. Some patients had graft-donor T cell macrochimerism, and their allografts showed high graft-versus-host to host-versus-graft clonal ratios.

V and J are TRBV6-5 and TRBJ2-7, with a weak D call TRBD1 (5 bases). This TCR came from a human donor who was the organ donor for an intestinal transplant. The sequencing here drew on unstimulated CD8+ T cells sorted from spleen or lymph node cells, taken before transplant. Written as DNA, the CDR3 is TGTGCCAGCAGGCTCAGGGCTTTGGGGTTCTACGAGCAGTACTTC. Translated, it gives CASRLRALGFYEQYF.